Presented here are 18 T cell receptor beta chains from one specimen sequenced in a study of T-cell reconstitution after alpha-beta-depleted transplantation in children listed by TCRdb under 2016. The library relied on PCR. TCRdb shows the sequencer as Illumina HiSeq 2500. To normalize quantification of the TCRbeta repertoire, the TCR libraries were built with molecular barcoding that relied on unique molecular identifiers. TCRdb reprocessed the public reads (quality trimming at Q25 with fastp, clone calling with MiXCR) and kept in-frame beta chains. CDR3 protein sequences are deduplicated, and each keeps its most common genes and DNA. This sample lists 450,000 to 600,000 distinct CDR3 sequences; about 16% were detected once. Clones ranked in the top ten supply around 3.3% of the sample. The input for sequencing was PBMCs from the stem cell graft donor, taken from the stem cell graft. These receptor sequences come from a human donor who donated a stem cell graft to a child with acute lymphoblastic leukemia.

The rearrangement links TRBV27 to TRBJ2-3; tentatively, D is TRBD1 (6 bases). The CDR3 contains 15 residues. V dropped 6 bases and J dropped 2 bases, with 15 bases sitting between them. Germline V gene lookup returns CDR1 MNHEY and CDR2 SMNVEV (reference sequence). The chain's CDR3 is CASSPTNRATDTQYF. The CDR3, as DNA: TGTGCCAGCAGCCCGACGAACAGGGCCACAGATACGCAGTATTTT.

This clonotype was seen a handful of times. The CDR3 DNA reads TGTGCCAGCAGTTTAGGCCTTAGCACCGGGGAGCTGTTTTTT. Amino acid sequence: CASSLGLSTGELFF. The chain has TRBV27 and TRBJ2-2, with D hard to call. Germline CDR1 MNHEY, CDR2 SMNVEV (reference sequence). CDR3 size: 14 residues. V lost 2 bases and J 4 bases, leaving 8 bases between the germline ends.

The rearrangement uses TRBV28 and TRBJ1-2; TRBD1 matches 7 bases. The CDR3 extends over 15 amino acids. V gave up 4 bases and J gave up 3 bases; unmatched junction bases: 8. The germline CDR1 and CDR2 sequences are MDHEN and SYDVKM. The CDR3 nucleotides are TGTGCCAGCAGTTCCTCGGACAGGAGGCACTATGGCTACACCTTC. Residues: CASSSSDRRHYGYTF.

V usage is TRBV12-3 or TRBV12-4 and J usage is TRBJ2-3; D unclear. CDR3 length: 13 amino acids. Trimming left V 3 bases short and J 4 bases short, with 8 bases between. CDR3 sequence reads: CASSFYQPDTQYF. CDR3 DNA sequence: TGTGCCAGCAGTTTTTACCAGCCAGATACGCAGTATTTT.

The V gene is TRBV12-3 or TRBV12-4, the J gene TRBJ1-2; D uncertain. Trimming left V 0 bases short and J 2 bases short, with 7 bases between. This CDR3 region has 14 residues. CDR3 DNA sequence: TGTGCCAGCAGTTTAGCAGGGCAGAACTATGGCTACACCTTC. Translating it yields CASSLAGQNYGYTF.

The rearrangement uses TRBV27 and TRBJ1-1, with unresolved D. The germline V and J ends were trimmed by 2 bases and 3 bases, with 13 bases remaining between them. The CDR3 is 15 amino acids. Germline assignment: CDR1 MNHEY and CDR2 SMNVEV (reference sequence). The CDR3 region has the DNA TGTGCCAGCAGTTTACTGGGGTATGTGGACACTGAAGCTTTCTTT. Its protein is CASSLLGYVDTEAFF.

V usage is TRBV9 and J usage is TRBJ2-6, with 7 bases that match TRBD2. Germline lookup yields CDR1 SGDLS and CDR2 YYNGEE. CDR3 length: 18 amino acids. V shed 4 bases and J 0 bases; nucleotides not matched to a gene: 10. The CDR3 coding sequence is TGTGCCAGCAGCCCCAGTGGGGGGAGGGGCTCTGGGGCCAACGTCCTGACTTTC. It translates to CASSPSGGRGSGANVLTF.

This clonotype has just a few counts. The rearrangement joins TRBV4-2 to TRBJ2-2; 9 positions match TRBD1. The CDR3 has 16 amino acids. V shed 4 bases, J shed 3 bases, and the junction held 6 bases outside the gene matches. CDR1 and CDR2 (germline): LGHNA, YNFKEQ. CDR3 DNA: TGTGCCAGCAGCCGGTCTGGACAGGGGTACACCGGGGAGCTGTTTTTT. It specifies CASSRSGQGYTGELFF.

This clonotype has just one count. The chain joins TRBV6-4 to TRBJ1-2, with TRBD1 matching 8 bases. J lost 6 bases, V lost 4 bases, and 1 base had no gene match. This CDR3 comprises 12 residues. Germline assignment: CDR1 MRHNA and CDR2 SNTAGT. The CDR3 DNA reads TGTGCCAGCAGTGGGACAGGGCATGGCTACACCTTC. Protein sequence: CASSGTGHGYTF.

The CDR3 reads CASSPGLAGVWNEQFF. CDR3 nucleotide sequence: TGTGCCAGCAGCCCGGGACTAGCGGGAGTGTGGAATGAGCAGTTCTTC. This rearrangement joins TRBV5-6 to TRBJ2-1; 14 bases line up with TRBD2. From germline, CDR1 is SGHDT and CDR2 YYEEEE. The CDR3 sequence is 16 residues long. V trimming: 4 bases; J trimming: 7 bases; junction bases outside the gene matches: 7.

The rearrangement links TRBV5-6 to TRBJ2-1; D remains ambiguous. The V end lost 7 bases, the J end lost 8 bases, and 19 bases lay between the germline ends. The CDR3 sequence is 14 residues long. Germline V lookup: CDR1 SGHDT, CDR2 YYEEEE. Written as DNA, the CDR3 is TGTGCCAGCGCTGAGGACGAAAACAACGATGAGCAGTTCTTC. This codes for CASAEDENNDEQFF.

The chain recombines TRBV7-9 with TRBJ2-1; possibly TRBD1 for D (6 bases). Trimming cost V 1 base and J 7 bases, with 11 bases left between them. The CDR3 is made up of 14 amino acids. Germline lookup yields CDR1 SEHNR and CDR2 FQNEAQ (reference sequence). The CDR3 loop is CASSLVGQGNEQFF. The CDR3, as DNA: TGTGCCAGCAGCTTAGTGGGGCAGGGGAATGAGCAGTTCTTC.

The rearrangement joins TRBV6-5 to TRBJ2-1; TRBD2 agrees at 8 bases. The CDR3 consists of 19 residues. CDR1 MNHEY and CDR2 SVGAGI come from the germline V gene. The trim removed 0 bases at V and 0 bases at J, leaving 10 bases unmatched. As DNA, the CDR3 is TGTGCCAGCAGTTACTCGAGTACTAGCGGTTTCCGCTCCTACAATGAGCAGTTCTTC. This gives the protein CASSYSSTSGFRSYNEQFF.

The chain is built from TRBV4-1 and TRBJ2-7; no clear D gene. This CDR3 has 14 amino acids. Germline CDR1 reads MGHRA; CDR2 reads YSYEKL. Trimming removed 1 base at V and 5 bases at J, with 12 bases between. CDR3 nucleotides: TGCGCCAGCAGCCAAGTCGCGGTCCGGGACGAGCAGTACTTC. This sequence encodes CASSQVAVRDEQYF.

J is TRBJ2-1 and V is TRBV5-5; 7 bases map to TRBD2. Germline V gives CDR1 SGHKS, CDR2 YYEKEE (reference sequence). V shed 4 bases and J 8 bases; nucleotides not matched to a gene: 15. The CDR3 sequence is 16 residues long. The CDR3 here is CASSPDTLGGSDEQFF. CDR3 sequence (DNA): TGTGCCAGCAGCCCCGACACACTCGGGGGGAGCGATGAGCAGTTCTTC.

The chain employs TRBV7-8 and TRBJ2-1; 12 nucleotides align to TRBD2. This CDR3 contains 17 residues. J lost 2 bases, V lost 5 bases, and 7 bases had no gene match. Germline loops: CDR1 SGHVS, CDR2 FQNEAQ. CDR3 residues: CASSLRLAGVPYNEQFF. Here the CDR3 DNA reads TGTGCCAGCAGCCTTAGACTAGCGGGAGTCCCCTACAATGAGCAGTTCTTC.

This clonotype was seen more than once but under ten times. The chain has TRBV2 and TRBJ2-7; no reliable D call. The CDR3 covers 14 residues. The V gene's germline CDR1 is SNHLY and CDR2 FYNNEI. V shed 7 bases and J shed 1 base, with 14 bases lying between them. The CDR3 DNA reads TGTGCCAGCAAGAGAGCTGACGGGTCCTACGAGCAGTACTTC. It translates to CASKRADGSYEQYF.

This clonotype was observed a handful of times. This chain links TRBV28 with TRBJ1-1; D perhaps matches TRBD1 (5 bases). V was trimmed by 6 bases and J by 7 bases, leaving 18 bases between them. The CDR3 contains 14 residues. Germline-derived CDR1 and CDR2 are MDHEN and SYDVKM. The CDR3, as DNA: TGTGCCAGCAGGCGCCCAGGGTTGGACGGTGAAGCTTTCTTT. This translates into CASRRPGLDGEAFF.